This T cell receptor beta chain was recorded in a study of blood T cell repertoires in COVID-19. The germline CDR1 and CDR2 sequences are GTSNPN and SVGIG (reference sequence). V dropped 2 bases and J dropped 9 bases, with 10 bases sitting between them. The CDR3 covers 12 residues. In the authors' methods: How many nucleated cells were present was estimated from reference gene primer amplification. The repertoire was sequenced with immunoSEQ multiplex PCR; TCRdb's copy has only in-frame clones and lacks some. V and J calls and clone size are those listed in that table; D and trimming were worked out from the DNA. This table holds roughly 220,000 clones, more than 70% found once.

The chain has TRBV30 and TRBJ1-4, with D possibly matching TRBD1 (5 bases). Material: PBMCs or T cells enriched from blood (not recorded which). The clonotype originates from a man aged 30 to 45 with acute COVID-19. The CDR3 sequence: CAWSIRGKKLFF. The CDR3 DNA sequence: TGTGCCTGGAGTATTAGGGGTAAAAAACTGTTTTTT.